The clone carrying this T cell receptor (beta chain) appeared a few times. This sample was included in a study of Graves' ophthalmopathy and Graves' hyperthyroidism. RNA transcripts provided the template for amplifying TCR beta CDR3 regions. Second-round multiplex PCR followed a first-round RT-PCR using HTBI primers. TCRdb analysed the multiplex PCR reads with MiXCR anew, one entry per CDR3 protein. The sample holds 1 million to 1.3 million distinct CDR3 sequences, about 38% seen once. The germline V gene encodes CDR1 SEHNR and CDR2 FQNEAQ (reference sequence). The CDR3 sequence is 14 residues long. V was clipped by 5 bases and J by 1 base, with 12 bases between them. Enrolled hyperthyroidism patients had a new diagnosis, a duration under 2 months, and an age of 18 to 65.

This TCR was sampled from an adult man with Graves' hyperthyroidism. This chain uses TRBV7-9 with TRBJ2-7, with D unresolved. The sequencing sample was made of peripheral blood or thyroid tissue (not recorded which). CDR3 residues: CASSHFPNSYEQYF. For the CDR3, the DNA is TGTGCCAGCAGCCATTTCCCCAATTCCTACGAGCAGTACTTC.